The present T cell receptor (beta chain) was sequenced within a study of blood T cell repertoires in COVID-19. Study details: Acute-phase and convalescent COVID-19 samples originated in the United States, Italy and Spain.

Assay used: immunoSEQ multiplex PCR; TCRdb lists only in-frame clones, some missing. This sample yields 99,000 or so clones, of which about 75% are seen a single time; around 19% belongs to the top ten. Germline CDR1 and CDR2: SGHTA and FQGNSA. With 3 bases removed from V and 3 bases from J, the gap between germline ends came to 20 bases. This CDR3 is built from 17 residues. The chain employs TRBV7-2 and TRBJ1-2; perhaps TRBD1 as D (5 bases). The origin of this receptor is an older woman with acute or convalescent COVID-19. The material sequenced was peripheral blood. In DNA, the CDR3 is TGTGCCAGCAGCTTTTATAATCTAGGGGCAGGCGACTATGGCTACACCTTC. Translated, it gives CASSFYNLGAGDYGYTF.